This T cell receptor (beta chain) was found in a study of blood T cell repertoires in COVID-19. Across the whole study: PBMCs, B-cell-depleted T cells, or T cells provided the cDNA or gDNA that made up the material.

In germline, CDR1 is SEHNR, CDR2 FQNEAQ (reference sequence). This CDR3 is built from 16 residues. Trimming stripped 5 bases from V and 5 bases from J, with 22 bases between. Here immunoSEQ multiplex PCR was the method, and the copy in TCRdb shows in-frame clones only, minus some. The data show approximately 89,000 clones, about four fifths seen once. This clonotype was sampled from a man between 65 and 79 years old with COVID-19, enrolled during active disease. The sequenced sample was peripheral blood. V gene TRBV7-9 combines with J gene TRBJ2-7, with D tentatively TRBD2 (7 bases). The CDR3 nucleotides read TGTGCCAGCAGCCACATTCCGGGACGGGGGGCCCACGAGCAGTACTTC. Its translation: CASSHIPGRGAHEQYF.